Each of the 5 T cell receptor beta chains below was sequenced from the same sample in a study of radiotherapy plus CTLA-4 blockade in lung cancer. Only in-frame clones appear in the TCRdb table, and some are missing; sequencing was by immunoSEQ multiplex PCR. The top ten clones hold 4% of a sample with tens of thousands of clones, 78% of them seen once. The material was peripheral blood, obtained from a patient treated with radiotherapy plus ipilimumab. Source of these receptors: a human donor with non-small cell lung cancer who had a partial response to radiotherapy plus ipilimumab. Some clones in this sample may be carry-over from other donors' samples.

This chain joins TRBV19 and TRBJ2-3, with 9 bases lining up with TRBD1. Trimming at V came to 6 bases and at J to 5 bases, leaving 6 bases not matched to a gene. The CDR3 has 14 amino acids. The germline gives CDR1 LNHDA, CDR2 SQIVND (reference sequence). The CDR3 reads CASSGTGRGDTQYF. CDR3 DNA sequence: TGTGCCAGTAGCGGGACAGGGCGGGGAGATACGCAGTATTTT.

The chain combines TRBV10-2 with TRBJ2-3; TRBD2 matches at 8 bases. Losses at the gene ends were 5 bases for V and 1 base for J; bases not matched to a gene: 5. CDR1 is WSHSY, CDR2 SAAADI, per germline. CDR3 length: 15 amino acids. In DNA, the CDR3 is TGCGCCAGCAGTTCGGGGGGGCCGGGCACAGATACGCAGTATTTT. Translating gives CASSSGGPGTDTQYF.

The gene calls are TRBV11-2 and TRBJ2-1; D may be TRBD1 (6 bases). In germline, CDR1 is SGHAT, CDR2 FQNNGV. The CDR3 spans 15 residues. Between the trimmed V and J ends, which lost 0 bases and 5 bases, there was a span of 11 bases. The CDR3 spells CASSLDRGSHNEQFF. DNA for the CDR3: TGTGCCAGCAGCTTAGACAGGGGTTCGCACAATGAGCAGTTCTTC.

The chain carries TRBV30 and TRBJ2-3; TRBD2 is a possible D gene (5 bases). V was cut by 1 base and J by 10 bases, with 21 bases left in between. The length of the CDR3 is 15 residues. Germline V gives CDR1 GTSNPN, CDR2 SVGIG (reference sequence). In DNA, the CDR3 is TGTGCCTGGAGTGGAATGGGAGAGGGCCGGGCGGCGCAGTATTTT. It translates to CAWSGMGEGRAAQYF.

V usage is TRBV16 and J usage is TRBJ1-4; D possibly corresponds to TRBD1 (6 bases). Germline V gene lookup returns CDR1 KGHSY and CDR2 FQNENV. Trimming removed 4 bases at V and 7 bases at J, with 10 bases between. The CDR3 spans 13 residues. The CDR3 sequence: CASSRGGFEKLFF. As DNA, the CDR3 is TGTGCCAGCAGCCGAGGGGGTTTTGAAAAACTGTTTTTT.